This T cell receptor beta chain was captured by sequencing in a study of control samples from healthy donors and cancer patients. Method: immunoSEQ multiplex PCR; TCRdb's copy keeps in-frame clones and lacks some. The sample comprises over 100,000 clones, roughly 92% of which are singletons, and approximately 6% rests with the top ten. Per the germline V gene, CDR1 is KGHSH and CDR2 is LQKENI. This CDR3 has 13 amino acids. Trimming shortened V by 3 bases and J by 1 base, and 6 bases separated the two germline ends. The clonotype originates from a man in his late teens or twenties in good health. Sequencing input: blood. V and J are TRBV18 and TRBJ2-5, with D uncertain. CDR3 nucleotides: TGTGCCAGCTCACCCCCCGTCCAAGAGACCCAGTACTTC. This translates into CASSPPVQETQYF.